This is a list of T cell receptor beta chains from one sample in a study of regulatory T cells in long-lasting Graves disease. TCRdb reanalysed the multiplex PCR reads using MiXCR and keeps one entry per CDR3 protein. The sample lists 400,000 to 500,000 distinct CDR3 sequences, around 20% seen once, with roughly an eighth in the top ten. The source was peripheral blood mononuclear cells (PBMCs), collected when the disease was refractory, from a patient treated with antithyroid drugs. The source is a female donor with Graves disease. CDR3s include the opening cysteine and the closing phenylalanine or tryptophan. D genes are given only for firm matches. Expanded clones get a size class; other rows say once, few or many, or leave the size out.

D gene,V gene,clone size,J gene,CDR3 protein,CDR3 DNA
-,TRBV11-2,once,TRBJ2-5,CTSSLAAGTSETQYF,TGTACCAGCAGCTTAGCCGCAGGGACATCCGAGACCCAGTACTTC
-,TRBV27,many,TRBJ1-6,CASSPHNSPLHF,TGTGCCAGCAGTCCGCATAATTCACCCCTCCACTTT
-,TRBV28,many,TRBJ2-6,CASTAPARANVLTF,TGTGCCAGCACAGCACCAGCTAGGGCCAACGTCCTGACTTTC
-,TRBV11-2,many,TRBJ1-1,CASSHLTRTNTEAFF,TGTGCCAGCAGCCACTTGACAAGAACGAACACTGAAGCTTTCTTT
TRBD1,TRBV10-3,few,TRBJ1-1,CAISGGLQGGNTEAFF,TGTGCCATCAGTGGCGGGCTCCAGGGGGGGAACACTGAAGCTTTCTTT
TRBD1,TRBV2,-,TRBJ2-3,CASSVSRQGAGDTQYF,TGTGCCAGCAGTGTATCCCGACAGGGGGCAGGGGATACGCAGTATTTT
-,TRBV7-2,many,TRBJ2-7,CASNSYSSYEQYF,TGTGCCAGCAACTCCTACTCGTCCTACGAGCAGTACTTC
-,TRBV29-1,few,TRBJ1-2,CSVEDSEGVKGYTF,TGCAGCGTTGAAGATAGCGAGGGGGTGAAGGGCTACACCTTC
-,TRBV6-5,many,TRBJ2-5,CASSYYTSLSGGQETQYF,TGTGCCAGCAGTTACTACACCTCCCTGAGTGGTGGCCAAGAGACCCAGTACTTC
TRBD1,TRBV7-8,-,TRBJ1-6,CASSSQGGSYNSPLHF,TGTGCCAGCAGCTCACAGGGGGGGTCCTATAATTCACCCCTCCACTTT
-,TRBV3-1,few,TRBJ2-2,CASSQDTPGSGELFF,TGTGCCAGCAGCCAAGATACCCCCGGATCCGGGGAGCTGTTTTTT
-,TRBV20-1,few,TRBJ2-7,CSPPQGRPF,TGCAGTCCCCCGCAGGGCCGACCCTTC
TRBD2,TRBV28,many,TRBJ2-7,CASSLSGLAGASYEQYF,TGTGCCAGCAGTTTATCGGGACTAGCTGGGGCCTCCTACGAGCAGTACTTC
TRBD1,TRBV5-1,many,TRBJ1-5,CASSLTGSNQPQHF,TGTGCCAGCAGCCTGACAGGGAGCAATCAGCCCCAGCATTTT
-,TRBV20-1,many,TRBJ1-6,CSALLGTGQSPLHF,TGCAGTGCCCTCCTGGGAACAGGCCAATCACCCCTCCACTTT
TRBD2,TRBV28,many,TRBJ2-7,CASSLYAGGGEQYF,TGTGCCAGCAGTTTATACGCCGGCGGGGGCGAGCAGTACTTC
-,TRBV2,-,TRBJ1-3,CASSPGPSSGNTIYF,TGTGCCAGCAGTCCGGGACCCAGCTCTGGAAACACCATATATTTT
-,TRBV30,few,TRBJ2-7,CAWGNPSYEQYF,TGTGCCTGGGGGAACCCATCCTACGAGCAGTACTTC
TRBD1,TRBV5-8,-,TRBJ2-1,CASSFDRGGSYNEQFF,TGTGCCAGCAGCTTCGACAGGGGTGGGTCCTACAATGAGCAGTTCTTC
-,TRBV13,many,TRBJ2-2,CASRILVDGELFF,TGTGCCAGCAGGATTTTGGTTGACGGGGAGCTGTTTTTT
-,TRBV6-2/TRBV6-3,-,TRBJ1-5,CASSGGDYSNQLQHF,TGTGCCAGCAGTGGAGGAGATTATAGCAATCAGCTCCAGCATTTT
-,TRBV20-1,-,TRBJ1-5,CSAWVDLDQPQHF,TGCAGTGCTTGGGTGGACCTGGATCAGCCCCAGCATTTT
-,TRBV27,-,TRBJ1-2,CASSPGTNYPFGYTF,TGTGCCAGCAGTCCCGGGACTAATTATCCCTTTGGCTACACCTTC
-,TRBV12-3/TRBV12-4,-,TRBJ2-3,CASSRSVSGGDTQYF,TGTGCCAGCAGCCGAAGTGTATCAGGTGGCGATACGCAGTATTTT
-,TRBV28,-,TRBJ1-6,CASTTTAYNSPLHF,TGTGCCAGCACAACTACTGCCTATAATTCACCCCTCCACTTT
-,TRBV27,many,TRBJ2-7,CASSFTGSYEQYF,TGTGCCAGCAGTTTTACAGGCTCCTACGAGCAGTACTTC
TRBD1,TRBV20-1,many,TRBJ1-1,CSATRTGADTEAFF,TGCAGTGCTACACGAACAGGGGCGGACACTGAAGCTTTCTTT
-,TRBV7-9,many,TRBJ2-7,CASSPGPYEQYF,TGTGCCAGCTCACCCGGACCCTACGAGCAGTACTTC
TRBD1,TRBV6-2/TRBV6-3,-,TRBJ2-3,CASSGSGDREDTQYF,TGTGCCAGCTCGGGGTCTGGGGACAGGGAAGATACGCAGTATTTT
-,TRBV9,few,TRBJ1-1,CASTKGRGQGILNTEAFF,TGTGCCAGCACCAAAGGTAGGGGTCAGGGAATCTTGAACACTGAAGCTTTCTTT
TRBD1,TRBV5-5,few,TRBJ1-2,CASSLETGHAYGYTF,TGTGCCAGCAGCTTAGAGACAGGGCATGCCTATGGCTACACCTTC
-,TRBV6-2/TRBV6-3,few,TRBJ1-4,CASKDFREKLFF,TGTGCCAGCAAGGACTTCAGGGAAAAACTGTTTTTT
TRBD1,TRBV5-1,many,TRBJ1-5,CASSLGTGGAGQPQHF,TGCGCCAGCAGTTTGGGAACAGGGGGCGCGGGACAGCCCCAGCATTTT